These T cell receptor beta chains were read from a single sample in a study of T cell responses to AZD1222 COVID-19 vaccine. Method: immunoSEQ multiplex PCR; TCRdb's copy keeps in-frame clones and lacks some. The profile covers 160,000 or so clones, with just over 90% appearing a single time and about 1.7% taken by the ten largest. The source material was peripheral blood, sampled on day 0 of AZD1222 vaccination. All receptors come from an adult in good health. Each CDR3 is given with its conserved first and last residue. Fields, in order: CDR3 protein, CDR3 DNA, D gene, V gene, clone size, J gene. The D gene is left open where the match is weak. Clone size appears in some rows only: once, few, many, or a class for an expanded clone.

CAWAPDSFGNTIYF | TGTGCCTGGGCTCCGGACAGTTTCGGAAACACCATATATTTT | - | TRBV30 | - | TRBJ1-3
CASSLRQGSRDQETQYF | TGTGCCAGCAGCTTACGACAGGGATCTCGTGACCAAGAGACCCAGTACTTC | TRBD1 | TRBV11-3 | once | TRBJ2-5
CASSGTAYGYTF | TGTGCCAGCAGCGGGACTGCCTATGGCTACACCTTC | - | TRBV2 | - | TRBJ1-2
CAISESRASGNTIYF | TGTGCCATCAGTGAGTCGAGGGCCTCTGGAAACACCATATATTTT | - | TRBV10-3 | few | TRBJ1-3
CASSINLLTSGSTDTQYF | TGTGCCAGCAGCATAAACTTACTGACTAGCGGTAGCACAGATACGCAGTATTTT | TRBD2 | TRBV9 | - | TRBJ2-3
CAIPSLAGVLDEQFF | TGTGCCATCCCGTCGCTAGCGGGAGTTTTGGATGAGCAGTTCTTC | TRBD2 | TRBV6-5 | - | TRBJ2-1
CATSGSGRSYNEQFF | TGTGCCACCAGTGGTAGCGGACGAAGTTACAATGAGCAGTTCTTC | - | TRBV24-1 | - | TRBJ2-1
CASSLGIDNEQFF | TGTGCCAGTAGCTTAGGGATTGACAATGAGCAGTTCTTC | - | TRBV19 | - | TRBJ2-1
CASLWAGELFF | TGTGCCAGTCTGTGGGCCGGGGAGCTGTTTTTT | - | TRBV7-6 | - | TRBJ2-2
CASSQDPGSGSYNEQFF | TGCGCCAGCAGCCAAGATCCCGGGAGTGGCTCCTACAATGAGCAGTTCTTC | - | TRBV4-1 | - | TRBJ2-1
CAISENRGSGNIQYF | TGTGCCATCAGCGAAAACAGGGGGTCGGGAAACATTCAGTACTTC | TRBD1 | TRBV10-3 | - | TRBJ2-4
CASSLFRSRTNNEQFF | TGTGCCAGCAGCTTATTCCGCTCCCGGACCAACAATGAGCAGTTCTTC | - | TRBV11-2 | - | TRBJ2-1
CASSSGGGPTYEQYF | TGTGCCAGCAGCTCCGGCGGGGGTCCAACCTACGAGCAGTACTTC | TRBD2 | TRBV7-3 | - | TRBJ2-7
CASSSGTSGSPPQYF | TGTGCCAGCAGCTCAGGGACTAGCGGGTCCCCACCCCAGTACTTC | TRBD2 | TRBV9 | - | TRBJ2-5
CATSLFEAVNTEAFF | TGTGCCACCTCCCTTTTCGAGGCAGTGAACACTGAAGCTTTCTTT | - | TRBV7-2 | - | TRBJ1-1
CSASSGRAYNEQFF | TGCAGTGCTAGTAGCGGGAGGGCCTACAATGAGCAGTTCTTC | TRBD2 | TRBV20-1 | - | TRBJ2-1
CASSQPRGPKYEQYF | TGTGCCAGCAGCCAACCCAGGGGGCCGAAATACGAGCAGTACTTC | TRBD1 | TRBV3-1/TRBV3-2 | - | TRBJ2-7
CASSLAGWDPSLSYF | TGTGCCAGCAGCTTGGCCGGGTGGGACCCATCTCTTTCGTACTTC | - | TRBV5-6 | - | TRBJ2-7
CASSSTQETQYF | TGCGCCAGCAGTTCGACTCAAGAGACCCAGTACTTC | - | TRBV5-1 | - | TRBJ2-5
CASSLTGREVITEAFF | TGTGCCAGCAGTTTAACGGGGCGGGAGGTAATCACTGAAGCTTTCTTT | - | TRBV27 | - | TRBJ1-1
CAIRSLAGGYNEQFF | TGTGCCATCAGATCACTAGCGGGAGGGTACAATGAGCAGTTCTTC | TRBD2 | TRBV10-3 | - | TRBJ2-1
CASSATGGGEKLFF | TGTGCCAGCAGCGCTACAGGGGGGGGTGAAAAACTGTTTTTT | TRBD1 | TRBV7-8 | - | TRBJ1-4
CAWSPEGAQFF | TGTGCCTGGAGCCCAGAGGGGGCGCAGTTCTTC | TRBD1 | TRBV30 | - | TRBJ2-1
CASSQDWGDVSYNEQFF | TGCGCCAGCAGCCAAGATTGGGGGGATGTCTCCTACAATGAGCAGTTCTTC | - | TRBV4-3 | - | TRBJ2-1
CASSETGDPGELFF | TGTGCCAGCAGTGAGACGGGAGACCCCGGGGAGCTGTTTTTT | - | TRBV6-4 | few | TRBJ2-2